The 12 T cell receptor beta chains below all came from one sample that was sequenced in a study of T cells in localized non-small cell lung cancer. The data were produced by immunoSEQ multiplex PCR, yet TCRdb's version contains in-frame clones alone and is incomplete. The table shows approximately 35,000 clones, with 90% to 95% occurring only once. The source was PBMCs, collected before any cancer treatment. The receptor source for this set is a man aged 35-69 years with stage II lung adenocarcinoma.

The chain combines TRBV5-5 with TRBJ2-5; perhaps TRBD2 as D (6 bases). In germline, CDR1 is SGHKS, CDR2 YYEKEE (reference sequence). The CDR3 sequence is 12 residues long. Trimming stripped 0 bases from V and 9 bases from J, with 9 bases between. CDR3 residues: CASSLDPGAQYF. The DNA for the CDR3 is TGTGCCAGCAGCTTGGACCCGGGGGCCCAGTACTTC. The full variable domain, completed using reference TRBV5-5 and TRBJ2-5, is DAGVTQSPTHLIKTRGQQVTLRCSPISGHKSVSWYQQVLGQGPQFIFQYYEKEERGRGNFPDRFSARQFPNYSSELNVNALLLGDSALYLCASSLDPGAQYFGPGTRLLVL.

The CDR3 DNA follows: TGCAGCGTTGTTGACAGAAGTTTTTCCTACGAGCAGTACTTC. Protein sequence: CSVVDRSFSYEQYF. This chain connects TRBV29-1 to TRBJ2-7; D is perhaps TRBD1 (5 bases). Germline CDR1 SQVTM, CDR2 ANQGSEA. V gave up 4 bases and J gave up 1 base, with 14 bases separating them. This CDR3 has 14 amino acids.

The gene calls are TRBV9 and TRBJ2-3, with 12 bases fitting TRBD2. The germline gives CDR1 SGDLS, CDR2 YYNGEE. Trimming removed 4 bases from V and 6 bases from J; junction bases left unmatched: 6. This CDR3 comprises 15 residues. DNA of the CDR3: TGTGCCAGCAGCCGGACTAGCGGGATTCCCGATACGCAGTATTTT. This codes for CASSRTSGIPDTQYF.

The CDR3 is CASNPKGLKLFF. The CDR3 DNA reads TGTGCCAGCAACCCAAAAGGGCTTAAACTGTTTTTT. This chain connects TRBV21-1 to TRBJ1-4. TRBV21-1 is recorded as a pseudogene. The CDR3 sequence is 12 residues long.

This chain joins TRBV6-1 and TRBJ2-7; 9 bases line up with TRBD1. V shed 6 bases and J 3 bases; nucleotides not matched to a gene: 0. The CDR3 extends over 12 amino acids. CDR1 is MNHNS, CDR2 SASEGT, per germline. CDR3: CASRTGGYEQYF. CDR3 sequence (DNA): TGTGCCAGCAGGACAGGGGGCTACGAGCAGTACTTC.

V and J are TRBV27 and TRBJ2-7; 14 nucleotides agree with TRBD2. CDR1 and CDR2 from the germline V gene are MNHEY and SMNVEV (reference sequence). Trimming took 3 bases from V and 5 from J; bases not matched to a gene: 9. This CDR3 is 17 amino acids long. CDR3 protein: CASSFAGLAGEPDEQYF. The CDR3 DNA follows: TGTGCCAGCAGTTTCGCGGGACTAGCGGGAGAGCCGGACGAGCAGTACTTC.

In this sample, this clone turned up a few times. V is TRBV11-2 and J is TRBJ1-1; D is uncertain. This CDR3 has 13 amino acids. Germline V CDR1 and CDR2: SGHAT, FQNNGV. V lost 2 bases to trimming and J lost 5 bases, with 9 bases between them. CDR3 sequence: CASSLNGETEAFF. The CDR3 coding sequence is TGTGCCAGCAGCTTAAATGGGGAAACTGAAGCTTTCTTT.

The chain has TRBV30 and TRBJ2-2, with 12 bases matching TRBD2. This CDR3 is built from 16 residues. Germline CDR1 reads GTSNPN; CDR2 reads SVGIG (reference sequence). Trimming took 2 bases from V and 7 from J; bases not matched to a gene: 8. The CDR3 spells CAWSFGLAGNIGELFF. The CDR3 nucleotides are TGTGCCTGGAGTTTTGGACTAGCGGGAAATATCGGGGAGCTGTTTTTT.

The chain uses TRBV29-1 and TRBJ1-1; possible D gene TRBD1, 6 bases. CDR1 is SQVTM, CDR2 ANQGSEA, per germline. The CDR3 is made up of 13 amino acids. V gave up 6 bases and J gave up 5 bases, with 16 bases separating them. The CDR3 DNA reads as TGCAGCGTCGGGGGCGGGGGGCCTACTGAAGCTTTCTTT. Protein product: CSVGGGGPTEAFF.

The gene calls are TRBV19 and TRBJ2-1; the D is unclear. The germline V gene encodes CDR1 LNHDA and CDR2 SQIVND (reference sequence). The CDR3 consists of 14 residues. The V gene lost 4 bases and the J gene lost 4 bases, with 11 bases spanning the gap. The CDR3: CASSSQRSYNEQFF. The CDR3 DNA reads as TGTGCCAGTAGTAGTCAGAGATCTTACAATGAGCAGTTCTTC.

The chain joins TRBV7-2 to TRBJ1-1, with D perhaps matching TRBD1 (6 bases). Germline V CDR1 and CDR2: SGHTA, FQGNSA. The CDR3 loop spans 14 amino acids. Trimming stripped 5 bases from V and 6 bases from J, with 16 bases between. The CDR3 bases are TGTGCCAGCAGCACAGACAGGTGGAAAGCTGAAGCTTTCTTT. Residues: CASSTDRWKAEAFF.

This chain connects TRBV5-6 to TRBJ2-5, with D unclear. The CDR3 extends over 14 amino acids. CDR1 SGHDT and CDR2 YYEEEE come from the germline V gene. Trimming took off 0 bases at V and 1 base at J, with 7 bases between the two ends. As DNA, the CDR3 is TGTGCCAGCAGCTTGGATTTTTCCCAAGAGACCCAGTACTTC. Its protein product is CASSLDFSQETQYF.